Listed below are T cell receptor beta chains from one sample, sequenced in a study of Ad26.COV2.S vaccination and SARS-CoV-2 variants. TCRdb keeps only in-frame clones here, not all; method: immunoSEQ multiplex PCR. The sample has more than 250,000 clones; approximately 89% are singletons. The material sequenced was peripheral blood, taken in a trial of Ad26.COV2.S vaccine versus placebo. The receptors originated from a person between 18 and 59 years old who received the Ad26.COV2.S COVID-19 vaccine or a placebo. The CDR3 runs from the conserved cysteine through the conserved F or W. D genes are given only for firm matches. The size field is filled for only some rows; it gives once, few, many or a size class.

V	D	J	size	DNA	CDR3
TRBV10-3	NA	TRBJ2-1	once	TGTGCCATCAGTGAGTCAACTGGATACAATGAGCAGTTCTTC	CAISESTGYNEQFF
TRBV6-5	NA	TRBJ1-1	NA	TGTGCCAGCAGGGCACAGGGTCTGAACACTGAAGCTTTCTTT	CASRAQGLNTEAFF
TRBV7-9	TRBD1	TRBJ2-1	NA	TGTGCCAGCAGCTCGACAGGGCCCTACAATGAGCAGTTCTTC	CASSSTGPYNEQFF
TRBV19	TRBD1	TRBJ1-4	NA	TGTGCCAGTAGCCCCACGGGACAGGGGGCTTCTACTAATGAAAAACTGTTTTTT	CASSPTGQGASTNEKLFF
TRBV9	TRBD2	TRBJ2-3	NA	TGTGCCAGTGCCCGGATTAGCGGGGTGCTCACAGATACGCAGTATTTT	CASARISGVLTDTQYF
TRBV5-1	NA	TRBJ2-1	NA	TGCGCCAGCAGCGTTCAAGGAGGGACGCCATACAATGAGCAGTTCTTC	CASSVQGGTPYNEQFF
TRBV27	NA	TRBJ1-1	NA	TGTGCCAGCAGGTTCGACAGGAACACTGAAGCTTTCTTT	CASRFDRNTEAFF
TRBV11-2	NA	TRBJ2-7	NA	TGTGCCAGCAGCTTTGTGTCCTACGAGCAGTACTTC	CASSFVSYEQYF
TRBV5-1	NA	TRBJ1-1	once	TGCGCCAGCAGCTTTCGACAGAACACTGAAGCTTTCTTT	CASSFRQNTEAFF
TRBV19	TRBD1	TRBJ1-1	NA	TGTGCCAGTAGGGGGACCGGGACAGCCAACACTGAAGCTTTCTTT	CASRGTGTANTEAFF
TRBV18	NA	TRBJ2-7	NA	TGTGCCAGCTCACTGGCGGGAACCGACGAGCAGTACTTC	CASSLAGTDEQYF
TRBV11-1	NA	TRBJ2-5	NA	TGTGCCAGCAGCTTAGCCTCAGGGTCCGAGACCCAGTACTTC	CASSLASGSETQYF
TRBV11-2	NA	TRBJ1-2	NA	TGTGCCAGCAGCTTGGGGGCTGCCTATGGCTACACCTTC	CASSLGAAYGYTF
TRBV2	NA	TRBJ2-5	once	TGTGCCAGCTGGGTGGGGAAGGTAGAGACCCAGTACTTC	CASWVGKVETQYF
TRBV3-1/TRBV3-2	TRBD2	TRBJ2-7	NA	TGTGCCAGCAGCCAAGGACTAGCGGTTACCTACGAGCAGTACTTC	CASSQGLAVTYEQYF
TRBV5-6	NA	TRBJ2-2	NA	TGTGCCAGCAGCTCCTCCTTCGCGGGGTTGAACACCGGGGAGCTGTTTTTT	CASSSSFAGLNTGELFF
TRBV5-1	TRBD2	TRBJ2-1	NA	TGCGCCAGCAGCTTGGCGGGCCTAGCGGGAGCTAAACAGGGTATCTTC	CASSLAGLAGAKQGIF
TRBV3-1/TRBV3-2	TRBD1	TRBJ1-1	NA	TGTGCCAGCAGCCTGACAGGGTTTAACACTGAAGCTTTCTTT	CASSLTGFNTEAFF
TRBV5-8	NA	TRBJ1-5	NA	TGTGCCAGCAGCTCCCAGGGAGGGCGGACTAGCAATCAGCCCCAGCATTTT	CASSSQGGRTSNQPQHF
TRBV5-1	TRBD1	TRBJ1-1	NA	TGCGCCAGCAGCTCGAGACAGGGGGCATCCACTGAAGCTTTCTTT	CASSSRQGASTEAFF
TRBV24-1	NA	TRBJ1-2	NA	TGTGCCACCAGTGATACAGAGGGAGGAGGCGGCTACACCTTC	CATSDTEGGGGYTF
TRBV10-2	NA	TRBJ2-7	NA	TGCGCCAGCAGTGAGGGGGGGCCAAACGTTCGGTACTTC	CASSEGGPNVRYF
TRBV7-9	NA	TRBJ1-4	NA	TGTGCCGCGTACAGGGCGAGGGATGAAAAACTGTTTTTT	CAAYRARDEKLFF
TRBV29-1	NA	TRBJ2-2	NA	TGCAGCGTTGTAGGGACATCGCACACCGGGGAGCTGTTTTTT	CSVVGTSHTGELFF
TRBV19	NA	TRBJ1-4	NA	TGTGCCAGTAGTATATGGGCAGGCGGAAAGGGACTGTTTTTT	CASSIWAGGKGLFF
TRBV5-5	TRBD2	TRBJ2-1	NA	TGTGCCAGCAGTGCTGGCTCGGCTAGCGGGATGAGCTCCTACAATGAGCAGTTCTTC	CASSAGSASGMSSYNEQFF
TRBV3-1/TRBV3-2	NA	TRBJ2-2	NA	TGTGCCAGCAGCCAGGGACTGGGGAACACCGGGGAGCTGTTTTTT	CASSQGLGNTGELFF
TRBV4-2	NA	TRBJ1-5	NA	TGTGCCAGCAGCCAAGATCCCGATAGCAATCAGCCCCAGCATTTT	CASSQDPDSNQPQHF
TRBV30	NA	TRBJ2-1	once	TGTGCCTGGAGCGGGGAGTCGGATGAGCAGTTCTTC	CAWSGESDEQFF
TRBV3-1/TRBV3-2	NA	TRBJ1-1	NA	TGTGCCAGCAGCCAAGATGAGGGGCCTGAAGCTTTCTTT	CASSQDEGPEAFF
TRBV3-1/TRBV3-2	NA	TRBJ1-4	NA	TGTGCCAGCAGCCAGACCTACGGAGAAAAACTGTTTTTT	CASSQTYGEKLFF
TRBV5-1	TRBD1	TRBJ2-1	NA	TGCGCCAGCAGCCGAGGGGGCGAAGAGCAGTTCTTC	CASSRGGEEQFF
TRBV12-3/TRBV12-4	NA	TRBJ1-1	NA	TGTGCCAGCAGTTTACGGCACACTGACGAAGCTTTCTTT	CASSLRHTDEAFF
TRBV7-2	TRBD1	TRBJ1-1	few	TGTGCCAGCAGCTTACAGGGGGCGCAGGGTAGTGGGGCTTTCTTT	CASSLQGAQGSGAFF
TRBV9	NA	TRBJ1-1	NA	TGTGCCAGCAGCGTAGCGGGGGGATCCGCTGAAGCTTTCTTT	CASSVAGGSAEAFF
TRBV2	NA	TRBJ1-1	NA	TGTGCCAGCAGTGAAGCTTTCTTT	CASSEAFF
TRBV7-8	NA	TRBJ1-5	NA	TGTGCCAGCAGCCTACGGTGGCAGGGCAATCAGCCCCAGCATTTT	CASSLRWQGNQPQHF
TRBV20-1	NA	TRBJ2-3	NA	TGCAGTGCTAGTAGGCGGCAGGGAGAAACAGATACGCAGTATTTT	CSASRRQGETDTQYF
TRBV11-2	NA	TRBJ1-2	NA	TGTGCCAGCAACCCGTGGGGCGGGTCTAACTATGGCTACACCTTC	CASNPWGGSNYGYTF
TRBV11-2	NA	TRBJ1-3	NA	TGTGCCAGCGGGGTCGCGGCTGGAAACACCATATATTTT	CASGVAAGNTIYF
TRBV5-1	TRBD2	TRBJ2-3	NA	TGCGCCAGCAGCGCCGGACTAGCGGGGGGGCCGGTAGATACGCAGTATTTT	CASSAGLAGGPVDTQYF
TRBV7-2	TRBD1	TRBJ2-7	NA	TGTGCCAGCAGCTACGCCGGGACAGATCCCTACGAGCAGTACTTC	CASSYAGTDPYEQYF
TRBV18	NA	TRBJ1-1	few	TGTGCCAGCTCACCACCTACAGGGCAGGGCACTGAAGCTTTCTTT	CASSPPTGQGTEAFF
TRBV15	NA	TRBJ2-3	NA	TGTGCCACCAGCAGAGGAGGGGATACGCAGTATTTT	CATSRGGDTQYF
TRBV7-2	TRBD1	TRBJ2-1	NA	TGTGCCAGCAGCTACCGGGACAGGTCTTTCTATGAGCAGTTCTTC	CASSYRDRSFYEQFF
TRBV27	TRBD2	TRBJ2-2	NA	TGTGCCAGCAGTCCCCTAGCGGGAGACACCGGGGAGCTGTTTTTT	CASSPLAGDTGELFF
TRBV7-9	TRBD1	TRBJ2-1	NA	TGTGCCAGCAGCTTTAAACGGGACAGCTCCTACAATGAGCAGTTCTTC	CASSFKRDSSYNEQFF
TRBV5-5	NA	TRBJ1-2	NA	TGTGCCAGCAGCTTGACCGTGGATGGCTACACCTTC	CASSLTVDGYTF
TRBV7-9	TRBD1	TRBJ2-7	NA	TGTGCCAGCAGGCCGAGCGGACAGGGGGACACGGAGCAGTACTTC	CASRPSGQGDTEQYF
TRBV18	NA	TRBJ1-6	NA	TGTGCCAGCGGACTGCCGTATAATTCACCCCTCCACTTT	CASGLPYNSPLHF
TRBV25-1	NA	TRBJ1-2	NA	TGTGCCAGCAGTGAAGAACCGGGGAGGGGCTACACCTTC	CASSEEPGRGYTF
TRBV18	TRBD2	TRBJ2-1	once	TGTGCCAGCTCACCATTAGGGACTAGCTCCTACAATGAGCAGTTCTTC	CASSPLGTSSYNEQFF
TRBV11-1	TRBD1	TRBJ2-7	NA	TGTGCCAGCAGCTTACAGGGGGCCGGTTACGTGCAGTACTTC	CASSLQGAGYVQYF
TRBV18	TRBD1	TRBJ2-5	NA	TGTGCCAGCTCACCATTGACAGGGCACCAAGAGACCCAGTACTTC	CASSPLTGHQETQYF
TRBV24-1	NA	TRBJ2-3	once	TGTGCCACCAGTGACCGCAAGTTTACAGATACGCAGTATTTT	CATSDRKFTDTQYF
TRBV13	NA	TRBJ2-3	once	TGTGCCAGCAGCTTAGCTCAGACAGTTAGCACAGATACGCAGTATTTT	CASSLAQTVSTDTQYF
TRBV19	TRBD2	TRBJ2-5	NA	TGTGCCAGTAGTACGGGACTAGCGGGAGCACGGGCCGAGACCCAGTACTTC	CASSTGLAGARAETQYF